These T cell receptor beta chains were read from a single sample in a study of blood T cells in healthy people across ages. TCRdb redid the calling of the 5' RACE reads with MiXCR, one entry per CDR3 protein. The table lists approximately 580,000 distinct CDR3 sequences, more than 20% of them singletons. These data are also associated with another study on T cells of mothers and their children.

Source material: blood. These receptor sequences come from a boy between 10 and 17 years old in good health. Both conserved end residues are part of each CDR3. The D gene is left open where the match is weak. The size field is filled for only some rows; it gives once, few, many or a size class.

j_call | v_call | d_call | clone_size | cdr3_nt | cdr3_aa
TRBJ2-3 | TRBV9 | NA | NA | TGTGCCAGCAGCGTTGGGCAGGGATCCACAGATACGCAGTATTTT | CASSVGQGSTDTQYF
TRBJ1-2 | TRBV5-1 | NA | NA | TGCGCCAGCAGCTTGACCGCAGCAGCAACTAACTATGGCTACACCTTC | CASSLTAAATNYGYTF
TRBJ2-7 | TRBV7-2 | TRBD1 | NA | TGTGCCAGCAGCTTAGTCCTCATCAGGGGGTTAAGCTCCTACGAGCAGTACTTC | CASSLVLIRGLSSYEQYF
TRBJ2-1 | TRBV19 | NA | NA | TGTGCCAGTAGTAATCGAGGCCGGACGGAGCCCTACAATGAGCAGTTCTTC | CASSNRGRTEPYNEQFF
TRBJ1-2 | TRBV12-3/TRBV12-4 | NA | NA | TGTGCCAGCAGCCGGGCAGGGGCTTATTCTATCGGCTACACCTTC | CASSRAGAYSIGYTF
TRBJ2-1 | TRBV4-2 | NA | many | TGTGCCAGCAGCCAGGAACCTCAAAATGAGCAGTTCTTC | CASSQEPQNEQFF
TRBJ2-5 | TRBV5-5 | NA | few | TGTGCCAGCAGCTCAGGGACCAGCGGTACAGAGACCCAGTACTTC | CASSSGTSGTETQYF
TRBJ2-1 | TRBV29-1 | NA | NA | TGCAGCGTTGTGAGGGATGAGCAGTTCTTC | CSVVRDEQFF
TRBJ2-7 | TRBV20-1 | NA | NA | TGCAGTGCTAGCGAGGGTACTAACCGCTACGAGCAGTACTTC | CSASEGTNRYEQYF
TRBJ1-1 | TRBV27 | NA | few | TGTGCCAGCAGTTTATCTCTAAGCACTGAAGCTTTCTTT | CASSLSLSTEAFF